Here is one T cell receptor (beta chain) with its context. Unmatched junction bases numbered 4, after V lost 3 bases and J lost 4 bases. Germline assignment: CDR1 MGHRA and CDR2 YSYEKL. The CDR3 has 16 amino acids. As processed by the authors: Counts of nucleated cells, estimated from reference gene primer amplification, were obtained. TCRdb keeps only in-frame clones here, not all; method: immunoSEQ multiplex PCR. The D gene and trimming were derived from the DNA, and the V and J assignments and clone size from that table. This sample yields fewer than 150,000 clones, of which around 87% are seen a single time; just under 30% belongs to the top ten. The record originates from a study of blood T cell repertoires in COVID-19. The wider study: Some COVID-19 samples were acute and others convalescent; all came from the United States, Italy and Spain. The cDNA or gDNA used as material had been derived from T cells, B-cell-depleted T cells, or PBMCs.

This TCR derives from a woman in her 70s with acute or convalescent COVID-19. The material sequenced was peripheral blood. This chain uses TRBV4-1 with TRBJ2-3; 13 nucleotides line up with TRBD2. Written as DNA, the CDR3 is TGCGCCAGCAGCCATTGGACTAGCGGGGGCGCAGATACGCAGTATTTT. Its protein is CASSHWTSGGADTQYF.